The rows below give T cell receptor beta chains drawn from one sample of a study of PD-1 blockade in classical Hodgkin lymphoma. Assay used: immunoSEQ multiplex PCR; TCRdb lists only in-frame clones, some missing. This repertoire shows approximately 70,000 clones, about 93% found once; its top ten account for 8%. Sequenced material: peripheral blood mononuclear cells (PBMCs), taken at baseline. These TCRs come from a human donor with classical Hodgkin lymphoma. The CDR3 runs from the conserved cysteine through the conserved F or W.

TRBV19,CASTQQPAGRETQYF
TRBV29-1,CSVDVTGGYEQYF
TRBV2,CASSFMTSGGPYQETQYF
TRBV5-8,CASSLAYQGAGEKLFF
TRBV15,CATSRLQSSYEQYF
TRBV9,CASSPWGDYGYTF
TRBV6-5,CASSYGLFSNTGELFF
TRBV10-3,CAISEQGLAGEQFF
TRBV4-1,CASSQGTSGVQETQYF
TRBV11-2,CASSQAGAQIDTQYF
TRBV30,CARAGGDNSPLHF